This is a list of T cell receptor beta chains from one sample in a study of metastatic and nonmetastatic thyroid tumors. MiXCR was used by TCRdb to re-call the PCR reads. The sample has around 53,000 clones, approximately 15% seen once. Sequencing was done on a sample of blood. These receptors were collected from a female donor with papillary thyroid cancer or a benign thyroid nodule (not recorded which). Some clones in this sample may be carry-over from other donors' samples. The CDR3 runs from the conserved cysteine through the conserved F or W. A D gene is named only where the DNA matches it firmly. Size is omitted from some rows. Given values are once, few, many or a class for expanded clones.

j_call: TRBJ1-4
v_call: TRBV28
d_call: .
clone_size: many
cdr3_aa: CASSLWGAGAEKLFF
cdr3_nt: TGTGCCAGCAGTTTATGGGGGGCGGGAGCTGAAAAACTGTTTTTT

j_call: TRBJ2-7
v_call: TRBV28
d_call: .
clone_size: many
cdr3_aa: CAIRGGGGRDEQYF
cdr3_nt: TGTGCCATCCGGGGTGGGGGGGGGCGCGACGAGCAGTACTTC

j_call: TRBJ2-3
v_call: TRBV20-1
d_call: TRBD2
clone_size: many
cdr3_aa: CSATSFRLAGYSDTQYF
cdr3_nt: TGCAGTGCTACATCCTTCCGACTAGCGGGATATTCGGATACGCAGTATTTT

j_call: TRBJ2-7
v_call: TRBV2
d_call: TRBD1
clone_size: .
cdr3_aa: CASSEYGTGREQYF
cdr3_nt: TGTGCCAGCAGTGAGTATGGGACAGGGCGGGAGCAGTACTTC

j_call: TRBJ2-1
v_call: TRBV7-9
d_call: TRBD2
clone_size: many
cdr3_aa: CASSLGMLSASGSHNEQFF
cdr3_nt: TGTGCCAGCAGCTTAGGGATGCTCTCCGCGAGCGGGAGCCACAATGAGCAGTTCTTC

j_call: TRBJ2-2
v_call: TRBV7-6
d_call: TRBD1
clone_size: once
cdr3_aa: CASSLVPGQGTGELFF
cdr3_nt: TGTGCCAGCAGCTTAGTCCCGGGACAGGGAACCGGGGAGCTGTTTTTT

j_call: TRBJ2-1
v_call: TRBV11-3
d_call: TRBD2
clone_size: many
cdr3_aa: CASSMTSGRVIFNNEQFF
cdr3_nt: TGTGCCAGCAGCATGACTAGCGGGAGGGTTATTTTCAACAATGAGCAGTTCTTC

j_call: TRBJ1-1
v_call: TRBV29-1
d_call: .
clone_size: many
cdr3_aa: CSVTVMNTEAFF
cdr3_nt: TGCAGCGTTACAGTTATGAACACTGAAGCTTTCTTT

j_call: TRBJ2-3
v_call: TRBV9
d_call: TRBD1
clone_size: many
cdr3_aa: CASSVGGTDWQYF
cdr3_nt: TGTGCCAGCAGCGTAGGGGGGACAGACTGGCAGTATTTT

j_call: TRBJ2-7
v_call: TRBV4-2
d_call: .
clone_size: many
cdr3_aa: CASSQDYGRVHREQYF
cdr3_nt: TGTGCCAGCAGCCAAGATTATGGCAGGGTTCACCGGGAGCAGTACTTC

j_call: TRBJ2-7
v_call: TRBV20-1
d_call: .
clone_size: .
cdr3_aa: CSASPSGRPDYEQYF
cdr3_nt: TGCAGTGCTAGCCCTTCCGGGAGACCCGACTACGAGCAGTACTTC

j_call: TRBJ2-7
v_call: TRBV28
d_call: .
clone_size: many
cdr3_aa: CASSGGGREQYF
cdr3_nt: TGTGCCAGCAGTGGGGGGGGGCGTGAGCAGTACTTC

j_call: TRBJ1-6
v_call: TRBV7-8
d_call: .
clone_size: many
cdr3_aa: CASSHEPGTWTVDSPLHF
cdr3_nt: TGTGCCAGCAGCCATGAGCCCGGGACCTGGACTGTGGATTCACCCCTCCACTTT

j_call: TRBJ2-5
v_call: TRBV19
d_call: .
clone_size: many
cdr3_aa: CASSISGRFETQYF
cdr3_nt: TGTGCCAGTAGTATAAGCGGGCGGTTTGAGACCCAGTACTTC

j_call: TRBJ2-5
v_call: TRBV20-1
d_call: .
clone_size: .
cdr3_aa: CSARDGSSLETQYF
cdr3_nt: TGCAGTGCTAGAGATGGGAGTAGCCTAGAGACCCAGTACTTC

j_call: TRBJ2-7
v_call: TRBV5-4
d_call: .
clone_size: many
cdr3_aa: CASSFEPQGDLTYEQYF
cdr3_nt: TGTGCCAGCAGCTTTGAGCCACAGGGCGACCTGACCTACGAGCAGTACTTC

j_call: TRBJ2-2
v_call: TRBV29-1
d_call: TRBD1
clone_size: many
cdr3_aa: CSVGQVNTGELFF
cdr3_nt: TGCAGCGTCGGACAGGTTAACACCGGGGAGCTGTTTTTT

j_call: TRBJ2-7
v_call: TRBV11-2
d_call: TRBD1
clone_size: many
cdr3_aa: CASSLRRWDRGTYEQYF
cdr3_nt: TGTGCCAGCAGCCTAAGGAGGTGGGACAGGGGGACCTACGAGCAGTACTTC

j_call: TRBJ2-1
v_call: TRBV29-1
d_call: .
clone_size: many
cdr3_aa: CSVETGLGGEQFF
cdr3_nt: TGCAGCGTTGAAACAGGTTTAGGTGGTGAGCAGTTCTTC

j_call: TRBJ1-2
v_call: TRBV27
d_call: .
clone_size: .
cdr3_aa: CASKKGGLNYGYTF
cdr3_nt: TGTGCCAGCAAAAAAGGGGGACTGAACTATGGCTACACCTTC

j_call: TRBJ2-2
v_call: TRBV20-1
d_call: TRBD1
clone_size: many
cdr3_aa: CSMIWGRGQGGELFF
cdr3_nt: TGCAGCATGATATGGGGCAGGGGGCAAGGCGGGGAGCTGTTTTTT

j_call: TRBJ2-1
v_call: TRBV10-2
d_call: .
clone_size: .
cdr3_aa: CASSDRRGSSYNEQFF
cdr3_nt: TGCGCCAGCAGTGATAGGAGGGGGAGCTCCTACAATGAGCAGTTCTTC

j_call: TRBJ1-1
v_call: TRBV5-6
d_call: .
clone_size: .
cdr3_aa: CASSFHTEAFF
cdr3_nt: TGTGCCAGCAGCTTCCATACTGAAGCTTTCTTT

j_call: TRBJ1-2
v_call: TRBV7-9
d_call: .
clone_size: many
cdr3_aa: CASTLRGLTGYTF
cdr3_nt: TGTGCCAGCACCTTAAGGGGTTTAACTGGCTACACCTTC

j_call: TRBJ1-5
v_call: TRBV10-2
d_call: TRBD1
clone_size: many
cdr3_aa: CASREGQVRQPQHF
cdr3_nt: TGCGCCAGCAGGGAAGGACAGGTGCGTCAGCCCCAGCATTTT

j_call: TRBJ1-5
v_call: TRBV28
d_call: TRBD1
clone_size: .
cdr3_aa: CASGTGGQPPHF
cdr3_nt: TGTGCCAGCGGGACAGGGGGACAGCCCCCCCATTTT

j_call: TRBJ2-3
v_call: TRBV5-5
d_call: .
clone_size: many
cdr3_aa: CASSGSSTDTQYF
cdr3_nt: TGTGCCAGCAGCGGGAGTAGCACAGATACGCAGTATTTT

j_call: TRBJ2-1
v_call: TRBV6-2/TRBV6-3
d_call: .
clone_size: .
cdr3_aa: CASSHSWRGGTLYNEQFF
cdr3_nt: TGTGCCAGCAGCCATAGCTGGAGAGGGGGAACACTGTACAATGAGCAGTTCTTC

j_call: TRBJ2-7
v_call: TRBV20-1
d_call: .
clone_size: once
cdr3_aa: CSARTTYEQYF
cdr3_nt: TGCAGTGCTAGAACCACCTACGAGCAGTACTTC

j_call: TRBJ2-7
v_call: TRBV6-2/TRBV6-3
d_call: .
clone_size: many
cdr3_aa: CASRGSLPSYEQYF
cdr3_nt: TGTGCCAGCAGAGGGAGCCTGCCCTCCTACGAGCAGTACTTC

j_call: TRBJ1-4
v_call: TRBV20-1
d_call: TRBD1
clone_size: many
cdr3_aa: CSATGTGNEKLFF
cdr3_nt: TGCAGTGCCACCGGGACAGGGAATGAAAAACTGTTTTTT

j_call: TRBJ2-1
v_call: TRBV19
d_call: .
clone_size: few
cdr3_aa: CASSPGRLVDEQFF
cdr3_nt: TGTGCCAGTAGTCCTGGGCGACTAGTCGATGAGCAGTTCTTC

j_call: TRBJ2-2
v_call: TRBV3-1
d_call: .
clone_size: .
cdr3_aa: CASSQGLGVLGGELFF
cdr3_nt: TGTGCCAGCAGCCAGGGGCTGGGCGTTTTGGGCGGGGAGCTGTTTTTT

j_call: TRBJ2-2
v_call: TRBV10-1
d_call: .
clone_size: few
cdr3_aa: CASWYREAGELFF
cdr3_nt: TGCGCCAGCTGGTACAGGGAGGCCGGGGAGCTGTTTTTT

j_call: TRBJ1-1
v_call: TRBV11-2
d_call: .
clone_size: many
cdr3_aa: CASRRDGGRMNTEAFF
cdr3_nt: TGTGCCAGCAGGCGAGACGGGGGCCGAATGAACACTGAAGCTTTCTTT

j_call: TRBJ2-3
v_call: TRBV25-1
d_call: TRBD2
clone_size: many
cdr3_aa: CASSVNRLAGEADTQYF
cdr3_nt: TGTGCCAGCAGTGTGAACCGACTAGCGGGAGAGGCAGATACGCAGTATTTT

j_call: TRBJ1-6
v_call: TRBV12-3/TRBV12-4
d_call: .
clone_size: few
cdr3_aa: CASSLATNSPLHF
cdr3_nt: TGTGCCAGCAGTTTAGCTACGAATTCACCCCTCCACTTT

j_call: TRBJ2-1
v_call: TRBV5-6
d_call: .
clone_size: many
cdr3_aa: CASSFRPTDPQFF
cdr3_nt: TGTGCCAGCAGCTTTCGGCCAACGGATCCGCAGTTCTTC

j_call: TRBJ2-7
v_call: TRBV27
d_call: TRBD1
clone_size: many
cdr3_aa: CASRDSKPGTGVNEQYF
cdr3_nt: TGTGCCAGCAGAGACTCTAAACCGGGGACAGGGGTTAACGAGCAGTACTTC

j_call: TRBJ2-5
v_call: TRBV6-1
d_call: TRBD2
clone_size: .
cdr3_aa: CASSEVRGLAVGETQYF
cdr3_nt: TGTGCCAGCAGTGAAGTGCGGGGACTAGCTGTAGGGGAGACCCAGTACTTC

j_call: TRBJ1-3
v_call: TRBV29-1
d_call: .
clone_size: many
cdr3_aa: CSVPSENTIYF
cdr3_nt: TGCAGCGTTCCGTCCGAGAACACCATATATTTT

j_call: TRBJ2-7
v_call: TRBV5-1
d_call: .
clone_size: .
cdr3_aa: CASSLPLGLTGNLYEQYF
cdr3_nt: TGCGCCAGCAGCTTGCCCTTGGGCCTTACAGGAAACCTCTACGAGCAGTACTTC

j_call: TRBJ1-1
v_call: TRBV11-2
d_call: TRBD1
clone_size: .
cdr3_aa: CASSLLRGTGGRLNTEAFF
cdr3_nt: TGTGCCAGCAGCTTACTACGGGGGACAGGGGGGAGATTGAACACTGAAGCTTTCTTT

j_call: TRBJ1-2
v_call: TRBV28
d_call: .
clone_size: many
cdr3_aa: CASSLRQIGYTF
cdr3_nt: TGTGCCAGCAGCCTCCGGCAAATTGGCTACACCTTC

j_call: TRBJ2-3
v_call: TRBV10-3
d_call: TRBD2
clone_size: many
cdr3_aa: CAISEPGVAGGLGDTQYF
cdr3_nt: TGTGCCATCAGTGAGCCGGGGGTAGCGGGAGGGCTTGGAGATACGCAGTATTTT

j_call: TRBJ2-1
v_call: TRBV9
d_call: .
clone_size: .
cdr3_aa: CASSVGGTEYSEQFF
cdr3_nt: TGTGCCAGCAGTGTAGGTGGCACCGAATACAGTGAGCAGTTCTTC

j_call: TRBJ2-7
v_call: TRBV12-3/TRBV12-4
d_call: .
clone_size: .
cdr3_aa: CASSHPSSVRIPYEQYF
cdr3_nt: TGTGCCAGCAGCCATCCCAGTAGCGTGAGGATCCCCTACGAGCAGTACTTC

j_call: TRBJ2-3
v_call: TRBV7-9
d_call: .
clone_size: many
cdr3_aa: CASRSLGGFTDTQYF
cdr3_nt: TGTGCCAGCAGGTCTCTTGGTGGATTCACAGATACGCAGTATTTT

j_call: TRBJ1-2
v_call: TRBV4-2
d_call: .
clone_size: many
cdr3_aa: CASRDRTSHSANYGYTF
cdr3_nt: TGTGCCAGCAGAGACAGGACATCCCATTCAGCTAACTATGGCTACACCTTC